This TCR beta chain originates from a study of shared clonotypes between healthy human individuals. Whole-study context: Three plates each covered CD4 naive and memory; CD8 naive two, CD8 memory one. Study outcomes and limitations: Large sequencing depth failed to make sorted-subset sequencing complete, rarefaction showed.

As regards this clone: Its antigen is undetermined.

Libraries were prepared by immunoSEQ multiplex PCR; TCRdb keeps only in-frame clonotypes and omits some of them. The repertoire holds about 2 million clones, about 95% seen once, with about 1.1% in the top ten. V was shortened by 8 bases and J by 3 bases, with 14 bases between the two germline ends. This CDR3 has 15 residues. Germline lookup yields CDR1 MNHNS and CDR2 SASEGT. The naive CD8 fraction comprised CD45RO-negative cells positively selected for CCR7 and excluded terminally differentiated effector memory CD45RA+ cells. The study enrolled healthy HIV-negative adults without recent acute infections or vaccinations as donors.

The sample was naive CD8+ T cells sorted from blood. The rearrangement links TRBV6-1 to TRBJ1-6, with a possible D match to TRBD1 (6 bases). This receptor was identified in a man younger than 30 in good health. The CDR3 is CASLRQEIYNSPLHF. The CDR3 nucleotides read TGTGCCAGCCTCCGACAGGAGATCTATAATTCACCCCTCCACTTT.